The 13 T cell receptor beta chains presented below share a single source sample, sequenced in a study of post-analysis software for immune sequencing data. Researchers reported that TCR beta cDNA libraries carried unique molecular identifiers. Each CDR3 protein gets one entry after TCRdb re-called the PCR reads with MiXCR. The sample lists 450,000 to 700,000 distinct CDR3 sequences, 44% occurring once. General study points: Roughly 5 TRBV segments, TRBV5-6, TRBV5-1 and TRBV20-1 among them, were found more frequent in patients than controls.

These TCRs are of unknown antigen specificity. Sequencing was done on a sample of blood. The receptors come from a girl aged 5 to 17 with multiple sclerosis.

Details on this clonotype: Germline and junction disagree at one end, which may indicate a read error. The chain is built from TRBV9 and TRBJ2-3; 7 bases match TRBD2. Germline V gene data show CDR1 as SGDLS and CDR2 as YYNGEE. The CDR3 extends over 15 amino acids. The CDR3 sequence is CASSARDYSTETQYF. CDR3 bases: TGTGCCAGCAGCGCCAGGGACTACAGCACAGAAACGCAGTATTTT.

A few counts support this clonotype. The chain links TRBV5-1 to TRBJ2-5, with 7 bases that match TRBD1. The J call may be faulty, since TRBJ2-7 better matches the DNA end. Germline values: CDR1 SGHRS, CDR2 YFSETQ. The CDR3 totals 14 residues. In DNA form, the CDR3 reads TGCGCCAGCAGCTTGAGGGGGCCTGGGGTCGAGCAGTACTTC. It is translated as CASSLRGPGVEQYF.

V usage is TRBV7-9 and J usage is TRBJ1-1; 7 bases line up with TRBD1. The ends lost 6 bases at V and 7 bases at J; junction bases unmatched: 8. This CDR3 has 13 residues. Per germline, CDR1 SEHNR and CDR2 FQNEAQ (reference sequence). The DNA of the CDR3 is TGTGCCAGCAGACGTGACAGGGAGAGTGAAGCTTTCTTT. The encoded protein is CASRRDRESEAFF. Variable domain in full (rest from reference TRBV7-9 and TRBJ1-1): DTGVSQNPRHKITKRGQNVTFRCDPISEHNRLYWYRQTLGQGPEFLTYFQNEAQLEKSRLLSDRFSAERPKGSFSTLEIQRTEQGDSAMYLCASRRDRESEAFFGQGTRLTVV.

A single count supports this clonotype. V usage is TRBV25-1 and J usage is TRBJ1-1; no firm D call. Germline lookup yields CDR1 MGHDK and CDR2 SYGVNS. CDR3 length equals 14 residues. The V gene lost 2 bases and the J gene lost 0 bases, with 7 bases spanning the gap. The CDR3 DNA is TGTGCCAGCAGTGAAACAGCCATGAACACTGAAGCTTTCTTT. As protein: CASSETAMNTEAFF.

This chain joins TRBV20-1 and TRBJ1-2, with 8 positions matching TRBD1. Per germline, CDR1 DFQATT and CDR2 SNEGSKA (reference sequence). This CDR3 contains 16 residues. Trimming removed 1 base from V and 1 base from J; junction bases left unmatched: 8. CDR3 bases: TGCAGTGCTAGAGTGGGCAGGGGGCGTCTTAACTATGGCTACACCTTC. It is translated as CSARVGRGRLNYGYTF.

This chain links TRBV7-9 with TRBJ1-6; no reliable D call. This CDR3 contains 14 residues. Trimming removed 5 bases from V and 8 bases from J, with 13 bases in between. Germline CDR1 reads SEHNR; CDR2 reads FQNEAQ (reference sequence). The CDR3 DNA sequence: TGTGCCAGCAGCGACGCACGGAATTATTCACCCCTCCACTTT. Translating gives CASSDARNYSPLHF.

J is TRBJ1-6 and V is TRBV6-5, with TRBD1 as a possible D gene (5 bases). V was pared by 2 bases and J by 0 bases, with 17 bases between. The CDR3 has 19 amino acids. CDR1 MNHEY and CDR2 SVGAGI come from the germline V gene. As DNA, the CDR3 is TGTGCCAGCAGTTACCCGGGGGGGATTTTAGCCTCCTATAATTCACCCCTCCACTTT. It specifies CASSYPGGILASYNSPLHF.

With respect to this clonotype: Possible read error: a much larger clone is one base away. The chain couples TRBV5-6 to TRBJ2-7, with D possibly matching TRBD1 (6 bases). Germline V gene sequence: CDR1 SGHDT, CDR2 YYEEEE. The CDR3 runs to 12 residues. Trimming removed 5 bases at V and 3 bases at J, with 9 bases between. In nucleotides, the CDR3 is TGTGCCAGCAGTAGGGACATCTACGAGCAGTACTTC. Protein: CASSRDIYEQYF.

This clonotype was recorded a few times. CDR3 residues: CSVRTANYGYTF. The CDR3 DNA follows: TGCAGCGTTAGGACAGCTAACTATGGCTACACCTTC. This chain joins TRBV29-1 and TRBJ1-2; tentative D call: TRBD1 (6 bases). With 5 bases removed from V and 0 bases from J, the gap between germline ends came to 7 bases. The CDR3 extends over 12 amino acids. Germline V gene lookup returns CDR1 SQVTM and CDR2 ANQGSEA. Together with reference TRBV29-1 and TRBJ1-2, the CDR3 gives the full variable domain: SAVISQKPSRDICQRGTSLTIQCQVDSQVTMMFWYRQQPGQSLTLIATANQGSEATYESGFVIDKFPISRPNLTFSTLTVSNMSPEDSSIYLCSVRTANYGYTFGSGTRLTVV.

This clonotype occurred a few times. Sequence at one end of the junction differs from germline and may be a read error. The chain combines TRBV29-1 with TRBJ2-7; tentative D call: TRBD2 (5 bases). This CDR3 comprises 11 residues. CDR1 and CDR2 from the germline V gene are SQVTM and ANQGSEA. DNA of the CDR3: TGTTCCGTAGCGCCCTCCTACGAGCAGTACTTC. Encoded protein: CSVAPSYEQYF.

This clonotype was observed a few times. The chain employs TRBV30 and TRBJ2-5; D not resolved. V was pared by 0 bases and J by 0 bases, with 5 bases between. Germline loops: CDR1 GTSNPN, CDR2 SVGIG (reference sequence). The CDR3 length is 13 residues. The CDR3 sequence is CAWSVGYQETQYF. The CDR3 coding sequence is TGTGCCTGGAGTGTGGGGTACCAAGAGACCCAGTACTTC.

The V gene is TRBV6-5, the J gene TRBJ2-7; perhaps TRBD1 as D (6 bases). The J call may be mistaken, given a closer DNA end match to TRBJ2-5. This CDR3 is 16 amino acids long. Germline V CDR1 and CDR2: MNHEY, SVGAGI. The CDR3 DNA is TGTGCCAGCAGTTACTACGGAGTTTCAGGGGCAGAGACCCAGTACTTC. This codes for CASSYYGVSGAETQYF.

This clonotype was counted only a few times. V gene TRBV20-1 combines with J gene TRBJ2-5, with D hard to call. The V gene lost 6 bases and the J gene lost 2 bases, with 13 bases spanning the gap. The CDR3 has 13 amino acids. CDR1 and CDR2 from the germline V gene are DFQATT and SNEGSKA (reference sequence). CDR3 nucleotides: TGCAGTGCCACAGATTATTTTCAAGAGACCCAGTACTTC. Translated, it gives CSATDYFQETQYF.